The entry below gives a single T cell receptor beta chain sequence along with its context. Which antigen it targets is not known. No base quality values were provided; no much bigger clone lies one nucleotide off. In total, 630 or so healthy bone marrow donors made up the cohort. Cohort members were all nominally healthy when sampled, although unrecorded immune exposures were likely present. The donor was CMV seropositive and was included in the group of some 290 seropositive cohort members. A peripheral blood sample was provided by each donor, and peripheral blood mononuclear cells were used for TCR beta sequencing. Genomic DNA extraction from the blood cell samples was performed with the Qiagen DNeasy Blood Extraction Kit. The record originates from a study of cytomegalovirus exposure and HLA in healthy donors (dated by TCRdb to 2017 to 2019). As for the study more broadly: An earlier analysis of approximately 640 of the donors reported more than 250 Gb of sequence data and 120 million or so unique TCR beta sequences from 150 million to 200 million T cells. An early release covering 500 to 750 HLA-typed donors comprised about 290 gigabases of sequencing data and tens of millions of unique TCR sequences. The genetic ancestry cluster associated with self-reported Caucasian donors included roughly 84% of the roughly 400 genotyped donors. The aim of the study was to test whether cataloging public T cell receptors could identify signatures of past pathogen exposure. The study used immunosequencing to profile the T cell repertoires of several hundred subjects and linked those repertoires to cytomegalovirus serostatus. In addition to the first cohort of 666 subjects, a separate validation cohort of about 120 different subjects was used. High-throughput TCR immunosequencing, statistical association of individual TCRs with disease status, and machine learning were combined to predict cytomegalovirus infection status. In a later analysis, previously published TCR beta repertoires from about 640 donors were re-analyzed and high-resolution HLA genotyping was added so that TCR occurrence patterns could be studied. Rather than using new phenotypic data, the later analysis identified candidate immune exposures from TCR beta sequences and from how often those sequences occurred across donors. An earlier analysis of several hundred of the donors used high-throughput TCR beta sequencing to judge whether each TCR beta V gene segment behaved as functional or pseudogenic. Donor age, sex, ethnicity and CMV serostatus were collected together with the repertoire data. A later genetic analysis took genome-wide SNP genotypes for about three fifths of the 666 donors and used that subset as a discovery cohort. Every discovery cohort repertoire had been produced on one sequencing platform. HLA typing covered class I and class II loci at four-digit resolution. Typing coverage differed by locus: A, B, C, DRB1 and DQB1 were typed in roughly 629-640 donors, DQA1 in approximately 520, DPA1 in approximately 610, and DPB1 in around 440. Roughly 5 DR-DQ haplotypes were treated as single units for association and clustering because of strong linkage in the cohort. On average, 235,054 unique TCR beta nucleotide sequences were sequenced per donor among several hundred genotyped donors of the cohort, with around 19% of those sequences being non-productive. Overall study outcomes, separate from this receptor: The only immune exposure information available for the cohort was CMV serostatus. The sequencing pipeline was judged likely to have produced a cluster of highly shared sequence variants as a technical artifact. Broadly in line with IMGT annotations, most TCR beta V segments showed up in productive rearrangements about 90% or about 30% of the time in an earlier analysis of about 500 of the donors. HLA typing was unavailable for some donors at each locus, so association tests used only the typed subset. The study gave a list of more than 150 TCR beta chains associated with cytomegalovirus. The authors suggested that the approach could potentially be extended to other disease states and immunological phenotypes. The cohort was sequenced for TCR beta chains only, and without alpha or paired-chain data the features that could be detected were limited. The earlier analysis of some 540 of the donors excluded approximately 17 rarely observed V segments, including chromosome 9 orphons, because counts were too low. A further reported finding was that TCR beta sequences accurately predicted the HLA-A and HLA-B alleles for most subjects in the first cohort. A later analysis associated 16,951 TCR beta sequences with specific HLA alleles at a false discovery rate of 0.05. Most TCR sequences were observed very rarely across donors, whereas some public TCRs were present in many individuals. In a later analysis, several top co-occurrence clusters were reported to appear linked to parvovirus B19, influenza, CMV and Epstein-Barr virus. A later analysis found that HLA-associated TCR beta chains were more clonally expanded and had lower generation probabilities than equally common non-associated chains. The classifier was reported to diagnose cytomegalovirus status with high specificity and sensitivity in both the original cohort and the validation cohort. Compared with the approximately 720-donor mean, donors in an Asian-associated ancestry cluster had fewer N-insertions in productive TCRs, according to a later genetic analysis. A later analysis found that most CMV-associated TCR beta chains appeared HLA-restricted, with HLA associations seemingly driven largely by CMV exposure. Correlated functional status among segregating V segments might reflect linkage disequilibrium, but an unknown experimental factor could not be ruled out. Presence/absence analyses assumed roughly uniform sequencing depth across donors, an assumption that may not hold. V-gene and J-gene trimming of TCR beta chains was associated with a missense DCLRE1C variant in a later genetic analysis, and the association was replicated in an independent cohort. In vitro tests confirmed that a few of the cytomegalovirus-associated TCR beta chains recognize cytomegalovirus antigens. A later analysis found that TCR association rates varied across HLA loci, with DRB1 alleles showing the most associated TCRs and HLA-C alleles the fewest. Assigning TCR associations to individual alleles was difficult when HLA alleles, especially DR and DQ, strongly co-occurred.

The receptor library was made with the immunoSEQ multiplex PCR assay. For the multiplex PCR, a mixture combining 60 forward primers for TCR Vbeta segments and 13 reverse primers for TCR Jbeta segments was used. The CDR3 region of rearranged TCR beta genes was amplified from genomic DNA by a multiplex PCR assay. The amplified TCR beta libraries were sequenced on the Illumina HiSeq System as 87-base-pair reads. As for the original processing: Across the 700 or so repertoires, a later analysis counted tens of millions of unique TCR beta chains, roughly 11 million of which were shared by at least two donors. A nearest-neighbor algorithm error-corrected the raw reads and collapsed the reads into unique sequences, merging closely related sequences to remove PCR and sequencing errors. CDR3 sequences were aligned to IMGT reference sequences to assign V, D and J gene segments. Each retained sequence needed at least a six-nucleotide match to both a V gene segment and a J gene segment. A rearrangement was called productive if the CDR3 had no stop codons and remained in frame with V and J, and every other rearrangement was called non-productive. Following IMGT convention, CDR3 was defined as the stretch from the second conserved V-encoded cysteine to the conserved J-encoded phenylalanine. The earlier analysis of roughly 590 of the donors excluded sequences that lacked an unambiguous match to a single V gene segment. An earlier analysis of almost 600 of the donors classified V segments as functional when productive rearrangements were above 56.7% and as segregating when the standard deviation between donors was above 5%. A statistical classification framework was built to diagnose cytomegalovirus status from the catalog of TCR beta chain sequences. A later analysis assigned V and J genes by comparing TCR nucleotide sequences with IMGT/GENE-DB human TR gene sequences. The TCRdist pipeline was used in a later analysis to assign CDR3 sequences and most-parsimonious VDJ recombination scenarios. In a later analysis, each TCR beta chain was defined by its CDR3 amino acid sequence together with its V-gene family, and reads without a unique V-gene family were excluded. A later analysis removed 450 to 600 highly shared, low-generation-probability nucleotide sequences to deal with suspected cross-contamination and a sequencing artifact. For each public chain, a later analysis derived a clonal expansion index from normalized ranks of inferred template counts within each repertoire. Generation probabilities in a later analysis came from a VDJ recombination model fitted to out-of-frame rearrangements, and those results were checked against IGoR. A later analysis scored TCR-TCR, TCR-HLA and TCR-CMV co-occurrence with hypergeometric tests, applying a repertoire-size bias correction to TCR pairs. False discovery rates were estimated in a later analysis by permuting HLA or CMV assignments 20 times. In a later analysis, co-occurring TCRs were grouped with DBSCAN, and TCRdist sequence similarity was added when clustering was performed within HLA-allele-positive subsets. Co-occurrence clustering excluded repertoires with fewer than 30,000 or more than 120,000 public chains, plus five with anomalous nucleotide sharing. TCRdb holds this immuneACCESS table with in-frame rearrangements only. Some clones are missing; in checked studies, unresolved V genes explain under half, and the rest has no known cause. V and J calls and clone size are those listed in that table; D and trimming were worked out from the DNA. The sample table holds 150,000 to 200,000 clones, of which 70% to 80% were seen once. The ten most abundant clones make up approximately 0.4% of the sample.

The sequenced sample was PBMCs. This receptor was obtained from a male donor in good health and CMV-seropositive.

The DNA sequence follows: TGTGCCAGCAGCTTAGACGGGGGGGCCGAGCAGTTCTTC. Its coded protein is CASSLDGGAEQFF. The rearrangement combines TRBV7-9 with TRBJ2-1; 8 central nucleotides agree with TRBD2. According to the germline V gene (reference sequence), CDR1 reads SEHNR and CDR2 reads FQNEAQ. The CDR3 goes from the cysteine to the phenylalanine over 13 residues. Only CDR3 DNA is held: 39 bases, read in frame from base 1. Trimmed from V: 1 base; trimmed from J: 10 bases; junction bases lacking a gene match: 3.